A selection of T cell receptor beta chains follows, all from one sample in a study of cytomegalovirus exposure and HLA in healthy donors. Some clones are missing from TCRdb's copy, which holds only in-frame ones; the method was immunoSEQ multiplex PCR. The sample lists about 67,000 clones, over 75% seen once, with less than 5% in the top ten. The source material was PBMCs. The source is a woman in her twenties or thirties in good health and CMV-seronegative. The CDR3 runs from the conserved cysteine through the conserved F or W. Fields, in order: CDR3 length, V gene, J gene, CDR3 protein.

cdr3_length: 11; v_call: TRBV29-1; j_call: TRBJ1-2; cdr3_aa: CSVGDRGTFTF
cdr3_length: 14; v_call: TRBV9; j_call: TRBJ1-4; cdr3_aa: CASSGEATNEKLFF
cdr3_length: 12; v_call: TRBV29-1; j_call: TRBJ1-1; cdr3_aa: CSVDRRQTEAFF
cdr3_length: 14; v_call: TRBV19; j_call: TRBJ1-6; cdr3_aa: CASTNRGRHSPLHF
cdr3_length: 13; v_call: TRBV7-9; j_call: TRBJ1-1; cdr3_aa: CASEWGENTEAFF
cdr3_length: 15; v_call: TRBV11-2; j_call: TRBJ1-1; cdr3_aa: CASSLAGGWWTEAFF
cdr3_length: 13; v_call: TRBV6-5; j_call: TRBJ1-2; cdr3_aa: CASSSGQGGGYTF
cdr3_length: 17; v_call: TRBV30; j_call: TRBJ2-3; cdr3_aa: CAWSVTGSSGRGDTQYF
cdr3_length: 17; v_call: TRBV29-1; j_call: TRBJ2-5; cdr3_aa: CSVGGGTSGIWRETQYF
cdr3_length: 14; v_call: TRBV6-5; j_call: TRBJ1-1; cdr3_aa: CASREQGTNTEAFF
cdr3_length: 12; v_call: TRBV6-5; j_call: TRBJ1-1; cdr3_aa: CASSYGGTEAFF
cdr3_length: 14; v_call: TRBV5-1; j_call: TRBJ2-5; cdr3_aa: CASSLFFQGETQYF
cdr3_length: 14; v_call: TRBV15; j_call: TRBJ2-3; cdr3_aa: CATSRGEGADTQYF
cdr3_length: 14; v_call: TRBV30; j_call: TRBJ1-1; cdr3_aa: CAWSPGTMGTEAFF
cdr3_length: 15; v_call: TRBV2; j_call: TRBJ1-4; cdr3_aa: CASSGAGTGGQKLFF
cdr3_length: 15; v_call: TRBV5-4; j_call: TRBJ1-2; cdr3_aa: CASSFGGAEYYGYTF
cdr3_length: 14; v_call: TRBV30; j_call: TRBJ1-1; cdr3_aa: CAWSGWTMNTEAFF
cdr3_length: 14; v_call: TRBV6-6; j_call: TRBJ2-5; cdr3_aa: CASTPDLAGGGQYF
cdr3_length: 14; v_call: TRBV10-1; j_call: TRBJ1-1; cdr3_aa: CASSEGTVNTEAFF
cdr3_length: 13; v_call: TRBV7-9; j_call: TRBJ1-6; cdr3_aa: CASRHNRDSPLHF
cdr3_length: 12; v_call: TRBV5-4; j_call: TRBJ2-2; cdr3_aa: CASSKSPGELFF
cdr3_length: 16; v_call: TRBV7-9; j_call: TRBJ2-4; cdr3_aa: CASSSGQGVTKNIQYF
cdr3_length: 17; v_call: TRBV5-1; j_call: TRBJ1-4; cdr3_aa: CASSRGQGLGTNEKLFF
cdr3_length: 13; v_call: TRBV7-9; j_call: TRBJ1-1; cdr3_aa: CASSLGLGREAFF
cdr3_length: 12; v_call: TRBV10-3; j_call: TRBJ1-1; cdr3_aa: CAISESRAAAFF
cdr3_length: 16; v_call: TRBV7-8; j_call: TRBJ2-3; cdr3_aa: CASSKTSGALGDTQYF
cdr3_length: 13; v_call: TRBV29-1; j_call: TRBJ1-2; cdr3_aa: CSVNRAANYGYTF
cdr3_length: 12; v_call: TRBV28; j_call: TRBJ2-7; cdr3_aa: CASSRNSYEQYF
cdr3_length: 14; v_call: TRBV9; j_call: TRBJ1-1; cdr3_aa: CASTAGQGATEAFF
cdr3_length: 14; v_call: TRBV28; j_call: TRBJ1-5; cdr3_aa: CASSFRVGNQPQHF
cdr3_length: 14; v_call: TRBV6-5; j_call: TRBJ2-3; cdr3_aa: CASQRASLADTQYF
cdr3_length: 12; v_call: TRBV10-3; j_call: TRBJ2-1; cdr3_aa: CAISEQRGEQFF
cdr3_length: 13; v_call: TRBV29-1; j_call: TRBJ2-7; cdr3_aa: CSVETGGGYEQYF
cdr3_length: 15; v_call: TRBV30; j_call: TRBJ2-1; cdr3_aa: CAWRATSGAYNEQFF
cdr3_length: 19; v_call: TRBV4-2; j_call: TRBJ2-1; cdr3_aa: CASSQDQRGGISTYNEQFF
cdr3_length: 16; v_call: TRBV6-9; j_call: TRBJ1-5; cdr3_aa: CASRPTGVGASQPQHF
cdr3_length: 13; v_call: TRBV30; j_call: TRBJ2-7; cdr3_aa: CAWNRDSPYEQYF
cdr3_length: 19; v_call: TRBV5-1; j_call: TRBJ2-2; cdr3_aa: CASSLGGGGPSLNTGELFF
cdr3_length: 14; v_call: TRBV6-5; j_call: TRBJ1-1; cdr3_aa: CASSYGVRRTEAFF
cdr3_length: 12; v_call: TRBV30; j_call: TRBJ1-2; cdr3_aa: CAWDDWDNGYTF
cdr3_length: 18; v_call: TRBV4-3; j_call: TRBJ1-1; cdr3_aa: CASSQDLADRQMNTEAFF
cdr3_length: 15; v_call: TRBV4-2; j_call: TRBJ2-7; cdr3_aa: CASSQVGEGGYEQYF
cdr3_length: 15; v_call: TRBV5-4; j_call: TRBJ2-7; cdr3_aa: CASSLDRGTTYEQYF
cdr3_length: 13; v_call: TRBV15; j_call: TRBJ1-1; cdr3_aa: CATRYVGGTEAFF
cdr3_length: 15; v_call: TRBV30; j_call: TRBJ2-2; cdr3_aa: CAWTLGALRTGELFF
cdr3_length: 15; v_call: TRBV2; j_call: TRBJ1-4; cdr3_aa: CASAAQGSTNEKLFF
cdr3_length: 11; v_call: TRBV29-1; j_call: TRBJ2-3; cdr3_aa: CSVEVGDTQYF
cdr3_length: 15; v_call: TRBV7-2; j_call: TRBJ2-7; cdr3_aa: CASSSGTGSFYEQYF
cdr3_length: 14; v_call: TRBV10-2; j_call: TRBJ1-5; cdr3_aa: CASSTGDTNQPQHF
cdr3_length: 17; v_call: TRBV28; j_call: TRBJ2-7; cdr3_aa: CASRFSGTPLRVYEQYF
cdr3_length: 14; v_call: TRBV7-8; j_call: TRBJ1-3; cdr3_aa: CASSPVEGRNTIYF
cdr3_length: 16; v_call: TRBV10-1; j_call: TRBJ2-7; cdr3_aa: CASSESRRQGSYEQYF
cdr3_length: 13; v_call: TRBV29-1; j_call: TRBJ1-2; cdr3_aa: CSAGDRANYGYTF
cdr3_length: 14; v_call: TRBV7-2; j_call: TRBJ1-4; cdr3_aa: CASTLTGSYEKLFF
cdr3_length: 12; v_call: TRBV14; j_call: TRBJ1-2; cdr3_aa: CASSQDRYRYTF
cdr3_length: 12; v_call: TRBV29-1; j_call: TRBJ1-1; cdr3_aa: CSVVTVFTETFF
cdr3_length: 12; v_call: TRBV19; j_call: TRBJ1-5; cdr3_aa: CASTPRGQPQHF